Sequencing of this T cell receptor (beta chain) was carried out in a study of control samples from healthy donors and cancer patients. The germline CDR1 and CDR2 sequences are MNHEY and SVGEGT. V was trimmed by 1 base and J by 5 bases, leaving 13 bases between them. The length of the CDR3 is 15 residues. Some clones are missing from TCRdb's copy, which holds only in-frame ones; the method was immunoSEQ multiplex PCR. The repertoire holds just under 60,000 clones, with under 95% as singletons. The sequence came from a man in his forties with colorectal cancer. The V and J genes are TRBV6-2 or TRBV6-3 and TRBJ2-3, with a weak D call TRBD2 (7 bases). Sequenced material: PBMCs. CDR3 residues: CASSYWGGAGDTQYF. CDR3 DNA: TGTGCCAGCAGTTACTGGGGGGGGGCCGGAGATACGCAGTATTTT.